This is a list of T cell receptor beta chains from one sample in a study of cytomegalovirus exposure and HLA in healthy donors. Produced via immunoSEQ multiplex PCR; TCRdb's table is partial and in-frame only. Among about 110,000 clones listed, roughly 75% were seen once. The sample taken for sequencing was PBMCs. The receptors were gathered from a man aged 35 to 55 in good health and CMV-seronegative. Both conserved end residues are part of each CDR3. Fields, in order: V gene, clone size, D gene, J gene, CDR3 protein, CDR3 DNA. D genes are given only for firm matches. The listing skips clone size in some rows; elsewhere it reads once, few, many or a size class.

V: TRBV27; size: -; D: TRBD1; J: TRBJ1-2; CDR3: CASSLSRTGGLGYTF; DNA: TGTGCCAGCAGTTTATCTAGGACAGGGGGCCTTGGCTACACCTTC
V: TRBV2; size: -; D: -; J: TRBJ1-2; CDR3: CASSEVLGYTF; DNA: TGTGCCAGCAGTGAAGTTCTTGGCTACACCTTC
V: TRBV5-1; size: once; D: TRBD1; J: TRBJ1-2; CDR3: CASSPIPGQETNYGYTF; DNA: TGCGCCAGCAGTCCGATTCCGGGACAGGAGACTAACTATGGCTACACCTTC
V: TRBV9; size: -; D: -; J: TRBJ1-1; CDR3: CASSPQSRLQVNTEAFF; DNA: TGTGCCAGCAGCCCCCAGTCCCGATTACAGGTGAACACTGAAGCTTTCTTT
V: TRBV7-3; size: -; D: -; J: TRBJ1-2; CDR3: CASREGPGPYYGYTF; DNA: TGTGCCAGCAGGGAAGGACCAGGGCCCTACTATGGCTACACCTTC
V: TRBV7-2; size: few; D: TRBD2; J: TRBJ2-5; CDR3: CASSPVLAGGRGAQYF; DNA: TGTGCCAGCAGCCCGGTACTAGCGGGGGGGCGTGGTGCCCAGTACTTC
V: TRBV29-1; size: few; D: -; J: TRBJ1-1; CDR3: CSVARQGTEAFF; DNA: TGCAGCGTCGCTAGGCAGGGCACTGAAGCTTTCTTT
V: TRBV6-6; size: -; D: -; J: TRBJ2-5; CDR3: CASFNTNQETQYF; DNA: TGTGCCAGCTTCAACACCAACCAAGAGACCCAGTACTTC
V: TRBV5-1; size: -; D: -; J: TRBJ2-5; CDR3: CASSLAGETQYF; DNA: TGCGCCAGCAGCTTGGCCGGAGAGACCCAGTACTTC
V: TRBV5-1; size: once; D: TRBD2; J: TRBJ2-3; CDR3: CASSRTSGGVGDTQYF; DNA: TGCGCCAGCAGCCGGACTAGCGGGGGGGTTGGAGATACGCAGTATTTT
V: TRBV18; size: few; D: -; J: TRBJ2-5; CDR3: CASSPPYEQETQYF; DNA: TGTGCCAGCTCACCACCGTATGAGCAAGAGACCCAGTACTTC
V: TRBV7-2; size: -; D: TRBD2; J: TRBJ2-5; CDR3: CASSLERGAGTQYF; DNA: TGTGCCAGCAGCTTAGAGCGGGGGGCGGGGACCCAGTACTTC
V: TRBV4-2; size: -; D: -; J: TRBJ1-1; CDR3: CASSQDGGKNTEAFF; DNA: TGTGCCAGCAGCCAAGATGGGGGGAAGAACACTGAAGCTTTCTTT
V: TRBV18; size: -; D: TRBD1; J: TRBJ2-7; CDR3: CASSPKDRAYSYEQYF; DNA: TGTGCCAGCTCACCTAAGGACAGGGCTTACTCCTACGAGCAGTACTTC
V: TRBV5-1; size: -; D: -; J: TRBJ1-2; CDR3: CASSLESGVPRGYTF; DNA: TGCGCCAGCAGCTTGGAGTCAGGGGTCCCCCGAGGCTACACCTTC
V: TRBV29-1; size: once; D: -; J: TRBJ1-4; CDR3: CSVGRGNEKLFF; DNA: TGCAGCGTTGGCCGGGGGAATGAAAAACTGTTTTTT
V: TRBV14; size: -; D: -; J: TRBJ1-2; CDR3: CATRKTGSNYGYTF; DNA: TGTGCCACAAGAAAGACAGGCAGTAATTATGGCTACACCTTC
V: TRBV7-2; size: -; D: TRBD1; J: TRBJ2-4; CDR3: CASSLASGQGRIQYF; DNA: TGTGCCAGCAGCTTAGCCTCCGGACAGGGTCGCATTCAGTACTTC
V: TRBV5-8; size: -; D: -; J: TRBJ2-3; CDR3: CASSLTGLRADTQYF; DNA: TGTGCCAGCAGCTTGACAGGTCTTCGGGCAGATACGCAGTATTTT
V: TRBV6-6; size: few; D: TRBD1; J: TRBJ1-4; CDR3: CASSVRTGVDEKLFF; DNA: TGTGCCAGCAGTGTACGGACAGGGGTGGATGAAAAACTGTTTTTT
V: TRBV18; size: -; D: -; J: TRBJ1-1; CDR3: CASSPRGNTEAFF; DNA: TGTGCCAGCTCACCCAGGGGAAACACTGAAGCTTTCTTT
V: TRBV12-5; size: -; D: TRBD1; J: TRBJ1-1; CDR3: CASGPTDRGFTEAFF; DNA: TGTGCTAGTGGGCCGACGGACAGGGGGTTTACTGAAGCTTTCTTT